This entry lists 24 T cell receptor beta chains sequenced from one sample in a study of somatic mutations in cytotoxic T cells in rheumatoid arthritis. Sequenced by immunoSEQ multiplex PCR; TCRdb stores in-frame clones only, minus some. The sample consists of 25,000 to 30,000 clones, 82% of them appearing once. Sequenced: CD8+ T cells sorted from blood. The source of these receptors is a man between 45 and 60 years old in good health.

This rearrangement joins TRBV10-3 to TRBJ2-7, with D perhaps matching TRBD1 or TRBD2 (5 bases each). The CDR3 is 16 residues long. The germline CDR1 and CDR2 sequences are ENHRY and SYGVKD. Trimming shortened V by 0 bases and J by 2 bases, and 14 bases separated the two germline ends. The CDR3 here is CAISESIGVGAYEQYF. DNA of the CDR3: TGTGCCATCAGTGAGTCGATTGGGGTGGGGGCCTACGAGCAGTACTTC.

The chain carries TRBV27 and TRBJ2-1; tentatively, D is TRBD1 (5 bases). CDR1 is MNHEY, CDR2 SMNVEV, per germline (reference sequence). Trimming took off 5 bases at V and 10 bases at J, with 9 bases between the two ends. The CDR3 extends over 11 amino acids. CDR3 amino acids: CASSANREQFF. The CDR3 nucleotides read TGTGCCAGCAGTGCCAACAGGGAGCAGTTCTTC.

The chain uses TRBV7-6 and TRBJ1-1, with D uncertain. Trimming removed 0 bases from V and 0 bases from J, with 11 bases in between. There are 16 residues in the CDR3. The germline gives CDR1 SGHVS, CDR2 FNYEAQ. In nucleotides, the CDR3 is TGTGCCAGCAGCTTAGCGGGCGACGGCTTGAACACTGAAGCTTTCTTT. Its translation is CASSLAGDGLNTEAFF.

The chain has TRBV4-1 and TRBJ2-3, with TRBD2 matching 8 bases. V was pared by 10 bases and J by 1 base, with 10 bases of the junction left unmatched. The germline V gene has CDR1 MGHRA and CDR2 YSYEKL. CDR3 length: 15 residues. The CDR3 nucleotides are TGCGCCACTTCAGTGGGACTAGGAGGCACAGATACGCAGTATTTT. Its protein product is CATSVGLGGTDTQYF.

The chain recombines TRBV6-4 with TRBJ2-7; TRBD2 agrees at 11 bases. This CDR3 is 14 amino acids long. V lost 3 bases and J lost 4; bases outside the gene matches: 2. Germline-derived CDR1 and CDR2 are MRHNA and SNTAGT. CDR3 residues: CASSESSGGYEQYF. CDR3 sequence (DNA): TGTGCCAGCAGTGAGTCTAGCGGGGGGTACGAGCAGTACTTC.

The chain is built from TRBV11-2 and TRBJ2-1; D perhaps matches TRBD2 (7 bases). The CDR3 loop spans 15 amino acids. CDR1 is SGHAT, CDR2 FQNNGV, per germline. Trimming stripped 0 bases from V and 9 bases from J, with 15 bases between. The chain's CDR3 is CASSLDRGGGFEQFF. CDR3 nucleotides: TGTGCCAGCAGCTTAGATCGGGGAGGGGGGTTTGAGCAGTTCTTC.

CDR3 sequence: CASSYADRAGYEQYF. The CDR3 DNA reads TGTGCCAGCAGTTATGCCGACAGGGCTGGTTACGAGCAGTACTTC. The rearrangement uses TRBV6-6 and TRBJ2-7; 7 nucleotides align to TRBD1. The CDR3 is made up of 15 amino acids. Trimming took 3 bases from V and 4 from J; bases not matched to a gene: 9. CDR1 is MNHNY, CDR2 SVGAGI, per germline (reference sequence).

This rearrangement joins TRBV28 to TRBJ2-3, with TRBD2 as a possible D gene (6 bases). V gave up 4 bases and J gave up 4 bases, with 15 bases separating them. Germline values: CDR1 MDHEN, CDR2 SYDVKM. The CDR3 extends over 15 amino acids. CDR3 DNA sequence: TGTGCCAGCAGTTCCTTAGCGGAGAGGGCAGATACGCAGTATTTT. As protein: CASSSLAERADTQYF.

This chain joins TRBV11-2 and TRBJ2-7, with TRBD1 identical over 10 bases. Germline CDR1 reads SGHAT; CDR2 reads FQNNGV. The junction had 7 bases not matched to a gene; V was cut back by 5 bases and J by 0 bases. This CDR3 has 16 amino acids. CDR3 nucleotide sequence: TGTGCCAGCAGCACTCGACAGGGGGCGATCTCCTACGAGCAGTACTTC. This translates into CASSTRQGAISYEQYF.

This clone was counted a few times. CDR3 nucleotide sequence: TGTGCTAGTGGTTCAGGGGCGGGTCAGCCCCAGCATTTT. Its translation: CASGSGAGQPQHF. The chain couples TRBV12-5 to TRBJ1-5; D perhaps matches TRBD1 (6 bases). Germline-derived CDR1 and CDR2 are LGHNT and FRNRAP. This CDR3 is 13 amino acids long. V was cut by 4 bases and J by 6 bases, with 10 bases left in between.

CDR3 nucleotide sequence: TGTGCCAGCAGCGATTACCTAGCTTCCGAGCAGTTCTTC. Translation: CASSDYLASEQFF. V and J are TRBV7-6 and TRBJ2-1; D is perhaps TRBD2 (5 bases). The V gene lost 5 bases and the J gene lost 10 bases, with 15 bases spanning the gap. The CDR3 length is 13 residues. Germline CDR1 and CDR2: SGHVS and FNYEAQ. Using reference TRBV7-6 and TRBJ2-1 for the parts outside the CDR3, the full variable domain is GAGVSQSPRYKVTKRGQDVALRCDPISGHVSLYWYRQALGQGPEFLTYFNYEAQQDKSGLPNDRFSAERPEGSISTLTIQRTEQRDSAMYRCASSDYLASEQFFGPGTRLTVL.

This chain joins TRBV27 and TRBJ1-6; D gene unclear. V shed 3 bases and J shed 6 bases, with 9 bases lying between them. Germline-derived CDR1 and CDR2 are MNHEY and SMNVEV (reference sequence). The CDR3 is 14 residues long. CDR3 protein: CASSFYDFNSPLHF. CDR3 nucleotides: TGTGCCAGCAGTTTTTACGATTTTAATTCACCCCTCCACTTT.

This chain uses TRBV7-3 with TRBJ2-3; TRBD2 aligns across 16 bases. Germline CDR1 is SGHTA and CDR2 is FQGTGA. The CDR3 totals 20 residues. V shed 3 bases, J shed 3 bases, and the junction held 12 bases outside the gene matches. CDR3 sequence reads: CASSFLPGLAGGPGTDTQYF. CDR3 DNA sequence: TGTGCCAGCAGCTTTCTACCGGGACTAGCGGGAGGGCCCGGGACAGATACGCAGTATTTT.

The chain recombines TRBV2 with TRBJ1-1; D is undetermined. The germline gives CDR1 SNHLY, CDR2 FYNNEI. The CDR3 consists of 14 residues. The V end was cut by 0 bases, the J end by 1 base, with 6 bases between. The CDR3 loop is CASSEARRNTEAFF. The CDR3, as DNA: TGTGCCAGCAGTGAAGCGCGTCGGAACACTGAAGCTTTCTTT. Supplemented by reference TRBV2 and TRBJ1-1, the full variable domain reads EPEVTQTPSHQVTQMGQEVILRCVPISNHLYFYWYRQILGQKVEFLVSFYNNEISEKSEIFDDQFSVERPDGSNFTLKIRSTKLEDSAMYFCASSEARRNTEAFFGQGTRLTVV.

The CDR3 loop reads CASSQLASGQGSDGYTF. The CDR3 bases are TGCGCCAGCAGCCAATTAGCCTCAGGACAGGGATCGGATGGCTACACCTTC. This chain uses TRBV4-1 with TRBJ1-2, with 8 bases lining up with TRBD1. CDR3 length: 17 residues. The germline V gene encodes CDR1 MGHRA and CDR2 YSYEKL. Trimming took 2 bases from V and 6 from J; bases not matched to a gene: 14.

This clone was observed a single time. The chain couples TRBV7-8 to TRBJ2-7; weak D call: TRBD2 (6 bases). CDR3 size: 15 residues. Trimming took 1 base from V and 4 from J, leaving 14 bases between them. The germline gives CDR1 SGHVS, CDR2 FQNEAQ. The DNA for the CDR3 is TGTGCCAGCAGCTTAGTAGTGGGGGGTGGGTACGAGCAGTACTTC. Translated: CASSLVVGGGYEQYF.

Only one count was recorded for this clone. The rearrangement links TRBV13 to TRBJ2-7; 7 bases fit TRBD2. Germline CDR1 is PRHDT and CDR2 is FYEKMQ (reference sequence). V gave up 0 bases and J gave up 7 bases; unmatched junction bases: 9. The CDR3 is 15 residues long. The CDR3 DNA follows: TGTGCCAGCAGCTTAGGCCGGGGGAGGGCCCATGAGCAGTACTTC. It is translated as CASSLGRGRAHEQYF. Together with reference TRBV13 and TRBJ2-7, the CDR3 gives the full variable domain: AAGVIQSPRHLIKEKRETATLKCYPIPRHDTVYWYQQGPGQDPQFLISFYEKMQSDKGSIPDRFSAQQFSDYHSELNMSSLELGDSALYFCASSLGRGRAHEQYFGPGTRLTVT.

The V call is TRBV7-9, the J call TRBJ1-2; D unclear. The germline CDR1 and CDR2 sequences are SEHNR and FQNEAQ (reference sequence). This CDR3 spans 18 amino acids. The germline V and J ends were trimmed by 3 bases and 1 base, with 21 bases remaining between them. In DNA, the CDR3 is TGTGCCAGCAGCTTCGCTCCACTTAGCGATGAGGTTAACTATGGCTACACCTTC. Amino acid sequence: CASSFAPLSDEVNYGYTF.

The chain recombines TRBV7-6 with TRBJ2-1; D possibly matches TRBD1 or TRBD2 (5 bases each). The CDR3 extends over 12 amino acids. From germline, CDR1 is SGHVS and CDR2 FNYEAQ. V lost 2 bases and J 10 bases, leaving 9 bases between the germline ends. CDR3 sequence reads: CASSLPGAEQFF. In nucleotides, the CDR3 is TGTGCCAGCAGCTTACCCGGGGCCGAGCAGTTCTTC.

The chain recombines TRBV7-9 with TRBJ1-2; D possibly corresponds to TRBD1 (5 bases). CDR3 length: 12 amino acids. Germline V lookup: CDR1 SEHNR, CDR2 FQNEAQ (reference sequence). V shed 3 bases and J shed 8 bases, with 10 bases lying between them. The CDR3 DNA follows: TGTGCCAGCAGCTTCGTCAGGGACGGCTACACCTTC. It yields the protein CASSFVRDGYTF.

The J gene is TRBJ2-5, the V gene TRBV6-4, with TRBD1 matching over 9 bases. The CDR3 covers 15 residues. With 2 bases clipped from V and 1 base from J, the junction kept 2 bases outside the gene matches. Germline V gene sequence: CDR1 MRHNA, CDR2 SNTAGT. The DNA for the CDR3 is TGTGCCAGCAGTGACGGGACAGGGTTCCAAGAGACCCAGTACTTC. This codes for CASSDGTGFQETQYF.

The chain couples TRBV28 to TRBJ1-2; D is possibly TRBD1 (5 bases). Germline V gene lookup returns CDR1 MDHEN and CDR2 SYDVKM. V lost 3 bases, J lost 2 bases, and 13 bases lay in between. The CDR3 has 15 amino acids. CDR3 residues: CASSFFRVANYGYTF. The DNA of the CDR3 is TGTGCCAGCAGTTTCTTCAGGGTTGCCAACTATGGCTACACCTTC.

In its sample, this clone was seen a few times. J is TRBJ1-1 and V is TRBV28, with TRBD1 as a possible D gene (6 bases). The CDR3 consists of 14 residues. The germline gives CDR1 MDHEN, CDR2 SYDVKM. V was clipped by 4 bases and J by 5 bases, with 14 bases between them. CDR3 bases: TGTGCCAGCAGTTCTCACAGGGTAGATACTGAAGCTTTCTTT. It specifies CASSSHRVDTEAFF.

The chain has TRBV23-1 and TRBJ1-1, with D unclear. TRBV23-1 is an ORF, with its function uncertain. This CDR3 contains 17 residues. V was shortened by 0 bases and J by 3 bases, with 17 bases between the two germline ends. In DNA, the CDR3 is TGCGCCAGCAGTCAATCGAAAAGGAGGAGGTCGGACACTGAAGCTTTCTTT. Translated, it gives CASSQSKRRRSDTEAFF.